This entry describes one T cell receptor (beta chain). What antigen it recognizes has not been identified. No base-level quality is on record; no much larger clone is a single base apart. These data come from a study of T cell responses to AZD1222 COVID-19 vaccine (dated by TCRdb to the early 2020s). In terms of the full investigation: A total of approximately 230 trial participants underwent TCR sequencing, of whom around 200 received two doses of AZD1222 and approximately 25 received two doses of the MenACWY control vaccine. Enrollment into the trials was organized by age into subgroups of 18-55, 56-69 and 70-plus years, and those subgroups contained roughly 150, 30 and 60 TCR-sequenced participants, respectively.

The CDR3 regions of human TCRbeta chains were analyzed by immunosequencing. Per the original workflow: Repertoire TCRs were checked for matches against a reference library of SARS-CoV-2-specific TCRs that had been generated using the MIRA antigen-specificity platform. Breadth meant the fraction of unique TCRs that were SARS-CoV-2-associated, whereas depth meant the fraction of total T cells that were SARS-CoV-2-associated. Using the MIRA data, each spike-specific TCR was assigned both to the spike region to which the TCR was reactive and to a CD4 or CD8 class. Log10-transformed breadth and depth values were compared by one-way ANOVA with Sidak's multiple comparisons tests. TCRdb re-hosts the immuneACCESS table, in-frame sequences only. Its copies lack some clones; in the studies checked, an unresolved V gene accounts for under half of them, and the cause for the rest is not known. V, J and clone size are taken as reported in that table, and D and trimming were inferred from the DNA itself. Here the sample has 150,000 to 180,000 clones; approximately 90% occur a single time. Jointly, the top ten make up 5.5% to 7% of the sample.

What the authors observed across the whole study: Conclusions about previously exposed vaccinees were limited because only six AZD1222 recipients were SARS-CoV-2 seropositive at baseline. The 56-69-year group was small, and its depth increase did not reach significance, likely because of low power. CD4 TCRs associated with the vaccine covered the entire spike protein, and the dominant responses were in regions 160-218 and 743-854. Most participants were white British and females outnumbered males, and the authors suggested that clonal diversity may have been underestimated. Reportedly, close to half of the unique spike-specific TCRs recognized epitopes lying outside the regions that are mutated in the B.1.351 and B.1.1.7 variants. Because no samples from the day 14 peak response were available, repertoires could be characterized only after the peak T cell response. After two AZD1222 doses, both the breadth and the depth of spike-specific TCRs were significantly higher than at day 0 and than in MenACWY recipients.

The label giving this sample's time point can be read as: sample from adult after SARS-CoV-2 infection, after symptom onset. A couple of convalescent COVID-19 patients, sampled after symptom onset from adults with prior SARS-CoV-2 infection, were also TCR-sequenced for comparison. The germline V gene (reference sequence) supplies CDR1 LNHDA and CDR2 SQIVND. V loses 4 bases, J loses 0 bases, and the germline ends lie 16 bases apart. Inclusive of the bounding cysteine and phenylalanine, the CDR3 is 16 residues long. Of all the DNA, just the CDR3 is kept, 48 bases in frame from base 1. Rearrangement joined TRBV19 to TRBJ2-7; a tentative D call is TRBD1 (6 bases match). The receptor was isolated from an adult who had recovered from COVID-19. This sample comprised peripheral blood, obtained after recovery from COVID-19. The DNA is TGTGCCAGTAGTACCTCTGGGGGCCGGAGCTCCTACGAGCAGTACTTC. It translates to CASSTSGGRSSYEQYF.